This is a list of T cell receptor beta chains from one sample in a study of blood T cell repertoires in COVID-19. TCRdb keeps only in-frame clones here, not all; method: immunoSEQ multiplex PCR. The sample comprises 80,000 to 100,000 clones, roughly nine tenths of which are singletons, and about 1.7% rests with the top ten. Specimen: peripheral blood. These receptors all stem from a man aged 55 to 69 with acute or convalescent COVID-19. CDR3s include the opening cysteine and the closing phenylalanine or tryptophan. Each record gives: CDR3 DNA, CDR3 protein, clone size, V gene, J gene, D gene. A D gene is named only where the DNA matches it firmly. Clone sizes are given selectively: once, few, many, or a class where the clone is expanded.

cdr3_nt: TGTGCCAGCAGCTTAGCCGGCGGGAATCAGCCCCAGCATTTT; cdr3_aa: CASSLAGGNQPQHF; clone_size: NA; v_call: TRBV7-9; j_call: TRBJ1-5; d_call: NA
cdr3_nt: TGTGCCACCATCTACCGGGACAGCCACAATGAGCAGTTCTTC; cdr3_aa: CATIYRDSHNEQFF; clone_size: NA; v_call: TRBV24-1; j_call: TRBJ2-1; d_call: TRBD1
cdr3_nt: TGTGCCAGTAGTAGGAGCGCCGGGACAGGGGACACTGAAGCTTTCTTT; cdr3_aa: CASSRSAGTGDTEAFF; clone_size: NA; v_call: TRBV19; j_call: TRBJ1-1; d_call: TRBD1
cdr3_nt: TGTGCTAGTGGTCTCGGGACTAGCGGGCTTCGGGACGAGCAGTACTTC; cdr3_aa: CASGLGTSGLRDEQYF; clone_size: few; v_call: TRBV12-5; j_call: TRBJ2-7; d_call: TRBD2
cdr3_nt: TGTGCCAGTAGTATTCGGGGACAGGGGGCCACTGAAGCTTTCTTT; cdr3_aa: CASSIRGQGATEAFF; clone_size: few; v_call: TRBV19; j_call: TRBJ1-1; d_call: TRBD1
cdr3_nt: TGCGCCAGCGGCTTCGGGGACACCGGGGAGCTGTTTTTT; cdr3_aa: CASGFGDTGELFF; clone_size: NA; v_call: TRBV5-1; j_call: TRBJ2-2; d_call: NA
cdr3_nt: TGCGCCAGCAGCTTGGCCGGTGGGACAGGGACCAACACCGGGGAGCTGTTTTTT; cdr3_aa: CASSLAGGTGTNTGELFF; clone_size: NA; v_call: TRBV5-1; j_call: TRBJ2-2; d_call: TRBD1
cdr3_nt: TGTGCCAGTAGTATACCAGGGACAGGGGCTGGTACTGAAGCTTTCTTT; cdr3_aa: CASSIPGTGAGTEAFF; clone_size: NA; v_call: TRBV19; j_call: TRBJ1-1; d_call: TRBD1
cdr3_nt: TGCAGCGTTTCAGGGGGCACGAGCAATCAGCCCCAGCATTTT; cdr3_aa: CSVSGGTSNQPQHF; clone_size: NA; v_call: TRBV29-1; j_call: TRBJ1-5; d_call: TRBD1
cdr3_nt: TGTGCCAGCAGTGAAATGGACACGTCATTCTATGGCTACACCTTC; cdr3_aa: CASSEMDTSFYGYTF; clone_size: NA; v_call: TRBV6-1; j_call: TRBJ1-2; d_call: NA
cdr3_nt: TGTGCCAGCAGCTCGTTCCTGAAGGGGCTGAATCAGCCCCAGCATTTT; cdr3_aa: CASSSFLKGLNQPQHF; clone_size: NA; v_call: TRBV7-8; j_call: TRBJ1-5; d_call: NA
cdr3_nt: TGTGCCAGTAGTACCCAGGGGAACACCGGGGAGCTGTTTTTT; cdr3_aa: CASSTQGNTGELFF; clone_size: NA; v_call: TRBV19; j_call: TRBJ2-2; d_call: NA
cdr3_nt: TGTGCCAGCAGCCAATTCCTAGCGGGGGGAAGGGGAGATACGCAGTATTTT; cdr3_aa: CASSQFLAGGRGDTQYF; clone_size: NA; v_call: TRBV3-1/TRBV3-2; j_call: TRBJ2-3; d_call: TRBD2
cdr3_nt: TGTGCCAGCAGCCCCGTTGGACAGGGGGCGAGTTATAGCAATCAGCCCCAGCATTTT; cdr3_aa: CASSPVGQGASYSNQPQHF; clone_size: NA; v_call: TRBV7-8; j_call: TRBJ1-5; d_call: TRBD1
cdr3_nt: TGTGCCAGCAGCCGAAGCGGTGGTGATGACAAGGCTTTCTTT; cdr3_aa: CASSRSGGDDKAFF; clone_size: NA; v_call: TRBV3-1/TRBV3-2; j_call: TRBJ1-1; d_call: NA
cdr3_nt: TGTGCCACCAGACGAGGGGACATGAACACTGAAGCTTTCTTT; cdr3_aa: CATRRGDMNTEAFF; clone_size: NA; v_call: TRBV19; j_call: TRBJ1-1; d_call: NA
cdr3_nt: TGTGCCAGCAGCGTCTTCGACACCATATATTTT; cdr3_aa: CASSVFDTIYF; clone_size: few; v_call: TRBV7-9; j_call: TRBJ1-3; d_call: NA
cdr3_nt: TGTGCCAGCAGTGAAGCAGGGGACTTGGCCAAAAACATTCAGTACTTC; cdr3_aa: CASSEAGDLAKNIQYF; clone_size: NA; v_call: TRBV6-1; j_call: TRBJ2-4; d_call: NA